This T cell receptor beta chain was retrieved from a study of OX40 agonist ivuxolimab in advanced cancers. Across the study: The diagnoses of dose-escalation patients were hepatocellular carcinoma, melanoma, renal cell or head and neck cancer. Subjects had a mean age of 60 years, with a range of about 23 to 85; around 80% were male.

The CDR3 is 14 amino acids. The germline V gene encodes CDR1 SNHLY and CDR2 FYNNEI. The V and J ends lost 6 bases and 0 bases respectively, with 10 bases between them. TCRdb keeps only in-frame clones here, not all; method: immunoSEQ multiplex PCR. Among roughly 64,000 clones, more than 75% were seen once, and the ten largest hold approximately 2.2%. A word on this clone: No antigen is known for it.

Regarding the study as a whole: Blood T cells, both CD4+ and CD8+, expanded clonally by week 6 at 0.1 to 3.0 mg/kg.

The rearrangement uses TRBV2 and TRBJ2-3; no clear D gene. Sequencing used CD4+ or CD8+ T cells sorted from blood, obtained in a trial of the OX40 agonist ivuxolimab. This sequence originates from an adult with an advanced solid tumor such as melanoma, head and neck, liver or kidney cancer. In DNA, the CDR3 is TGTGCCAGCAGCCGACAACCTAGCACAGATACGCAGTATTTT. It codes for CASSRQPSTDTQYF.